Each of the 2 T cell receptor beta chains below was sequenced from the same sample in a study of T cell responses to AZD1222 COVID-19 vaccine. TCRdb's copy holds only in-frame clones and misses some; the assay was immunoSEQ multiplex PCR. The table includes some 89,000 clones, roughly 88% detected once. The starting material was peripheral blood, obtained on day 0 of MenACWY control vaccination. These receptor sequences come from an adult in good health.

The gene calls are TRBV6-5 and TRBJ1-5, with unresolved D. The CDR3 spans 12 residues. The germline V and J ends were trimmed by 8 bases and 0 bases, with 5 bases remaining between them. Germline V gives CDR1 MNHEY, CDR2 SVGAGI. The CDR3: CASGISNQPQHF. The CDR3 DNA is TGTGCCAGCGGTATTAGCAATCAGCCCCAGCATTTT.

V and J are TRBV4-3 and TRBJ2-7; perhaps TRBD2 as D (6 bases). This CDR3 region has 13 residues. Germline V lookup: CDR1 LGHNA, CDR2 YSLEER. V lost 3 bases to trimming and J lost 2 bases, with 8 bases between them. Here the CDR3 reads CASSQGGAYEQYF. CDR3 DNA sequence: TGCGCCAGCAGCCAGGGGGGAGCCTACGAGCAGTACTTC.